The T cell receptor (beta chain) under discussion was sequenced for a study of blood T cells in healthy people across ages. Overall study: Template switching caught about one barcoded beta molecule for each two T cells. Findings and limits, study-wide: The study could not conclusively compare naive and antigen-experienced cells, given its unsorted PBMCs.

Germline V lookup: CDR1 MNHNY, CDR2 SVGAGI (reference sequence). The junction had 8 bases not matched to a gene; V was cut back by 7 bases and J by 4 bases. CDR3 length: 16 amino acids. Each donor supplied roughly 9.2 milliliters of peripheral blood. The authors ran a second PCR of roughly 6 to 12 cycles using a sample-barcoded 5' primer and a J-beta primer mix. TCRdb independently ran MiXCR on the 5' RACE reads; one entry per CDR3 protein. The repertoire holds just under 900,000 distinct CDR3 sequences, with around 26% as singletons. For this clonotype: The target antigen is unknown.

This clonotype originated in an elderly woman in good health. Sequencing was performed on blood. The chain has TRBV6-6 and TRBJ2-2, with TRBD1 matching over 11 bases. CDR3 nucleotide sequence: TGTGCCAGCACCCCGGACAGGGGGCGTAGCACCGGGGAGCTGTTTTTT. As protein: CASTPDRGRSTGELFF.